One and the same sample provided the 23 T cell receptor beta chains below, sequenced in a study of cytomegalovirus exposure and HLA in healthy donors. A multiplex PCR was run with 60 Vbeta primers and 13 Jbeta primers. Clones were sequenced by immunoSEQ multiplex PCR, and TCRdb holds only the in-frame ones, with some missing. Among under 140,000 clones listed, around 80% were seen once. Sequenced input: PBMCs. The receptors were gathered from a man aged 30 to 39 in good health and CMV-seropositive.

This chain joins TRBV7-9 and TRBJ2-1, with a tentative D call TRBD2 (6 bases). The CDR3 is 13 amino acids. V gave up 5 bases and J gave up 3 bases, with 8 bases separating them. Germline V CDR1 and CDR2: SEHNR, FQNEAQ (reference sequence). The CDR3 is CASSPTSYNEQFF. CDR3 nucleotide sequence: TGTGCCAGCAGCCCGACTAGCTACAATGAGCAGTTCTTC.

The chain has TRBV30 and TRBJ1-1; perhaps TRBD1 as D (6 bases). CDR1 GTSNPN and CDR2 SVGIG come from the germline V gene (reference sequence). V was cut by 5 bases and J by 8 bases, with 21 bases left in between. The CDR3 is 14 amino acids. The CDR3 is CAWGPRGGRREAFF. The CDR3 DNA is TGTGCCTGGGGCCCCAGGGGAGGGCGCAGGGAAGCTTTCTTT.

Concerning this clone itself: Other DNA sequences of this sample code for an identical CDR3. The chain couples TRBV11-2 to TRBJ2-7; D unclear. The ends were cut back, 4 bases at V and 2 bases at J, with 3 bases in the middle. The CDR3 is 11 amino acids. Germline loops: CDR1 SGHAT, CDR2 FQNNGV. The CDR3 region is CASSSAYEQYF. In DNA form, the CDR3 reads TGTGCCAGCAGCTCAGCCTACGAGCAGTACTTC. Using reference TRBV11-2 and TRBJ2-7 for the parts outside the CDR3, the full variable domain is EAGVAQSPRYKIIEKRQSVAFWCNPISGHATLYWYQQILGQGPKLLIQFQNNGVVDDSQLPKDRFSAERLKGVDSTLKIQPAKLEDSAVYLCASSSAYEQYFGPGTRLTVT.

The gene calls are TRBV11-2 and TRBJ2-6; D is unresolved. The germline gives CDR1 SGHAT, CDR2 FQNNGV. V lost 5 bases to trimming and J lost 0 bases, with 14 bases between them. The CDR3 covers 17 residues. The CDR3 loop reads CASSNLGSLSGANVLTF. CDR3 nucleotide sequence: TGTGCCAGCAGCAACCTGGGCAGCCTCTCTGGGGCCAACGTCCTGACTTTC.

This sequence joins TRBV30 and TRBJ1-6; possible D gene TRBD1, 5 bases. V shed 2 bases and J shed 10 bases, with 24 bases lying between them. The CDR3 runs 17 residues. The germline V gene has CDR1 GTSNPN and CDR2 SVGIG (reference sequence). The CDR3, as DNA: TGTGCCTGGAGTCCACTAGGCCGGGGGGAAACGAGGTCACCCCTCCACTTT. Protein sequence: CAWSPLGRGETRSPLHF.

J is TRBJ1-1 and V is TRBV4-3; D uncertain. V was trimmed by 3 bases and J by 4 bases, leaving 9 bases between them. CDR3 length: 13 residues. From germline, CDR1 is LGHNA and CDR2 YSLEER. CDR3 DNA: TGCGCCAGCAGCCACGACATGGGCACTGAAGCTTTCTTT. Encoded protein: CASSHDMGTEAFF.

This clone has more than one count but fewer than ten. This chain connects TRBV30 to TRBJ1-1; D is undetermined. Between the trimmed V and J ends, which lost 1 base and 3 bases, there was a span of 9 bases. The CDR3 has 13 amino acids. Germline V lookup: CDR1 GTSNPN, CDR2 SVGIG (reference sequence). The CDR3 here is CAWSAMSDTEAFF. CDR3 nucleotides: TGTGCCTGGAGTGCGATGTCGGACACTGAAGCTTTCTTT.

The chain joins TRBV5-1 to TRBJ2-1; perhaps TRBD1 as D (5 bases). This CDR3 is built from 16 residues. The V gene lost 1 base and the J gene lost 2 bases, with 13 bases spanning the gap. Per the germline V gene, CDR1 is SGHRS and CDR2 is YFSETQ. CDR3 region: CASSLRRSGTYNEQFF. The CDR3 DNA is TGCGCCAGCAGCTTGCGTCGGTCAGGGACCTACAATGAGCAGTTCTTC.

This clone turned up a few times. The chain uses TRBV28 and TRBJ2-5; TRBD1 aligns across 7 bases. TRBJ2-7 matches the DNA end more closely, so the J call is doubtful. This CDR3 region has 15 residues. Germline V gene data show CDR1 as MDHEN and CDR2 as SYDVKM. The CDR3 region is CASSLSLQGNYEQYF. DNA of the CDR3: TGTGCCAGCAGTTTATCGTTACAGGGGAACTACGAGCAGTACTTC.

This clone was found a few times. The chain is built from TRBV5-8 and TRBJ2-7; TRBD1 matches 7 bases. CDR1 is SGHTS, CDR2 YDEGEE, per germline. The CDR3 consists of 12 residues. V trimming: 4 bases; J trimming: 4 bases; junction bases outside the gene matches: 2. CDR3 amino acids: CASSRGPYEQYF. The DNA of the CDR3 is TGTGCCAGCAGCAGGGGGCCGTACGAGCAGTACTTC.

This chain uses TRBV27 with TRBJ1-1, with D perhaps matching TRBD1 (5 bases). Trimming removed 4 bases from V and 6 bases from J, with 12 bases in between. The CDR3 has 13 residues. CDR1 and CDR2 (germline): MNHEY, SMNVEV (reference sequence). The CDR3: CASSSGQSAEAFF. Written as DNA, the CDR3 is TGTGCCAGCAGTTCAGGACAATCGGCTGAAGCTTTCTTT.

CDR3 amino acids: CASSATGDRQPQHF. The CDR3 DNA reads as TGTGCCAGCAGTGCGACAGGGGATCGTCAGCCCCAGCATTTT. The rearrangement uses TRBV28 and TRBJ1-5; 8 positions agree with TRBD1. Germline V gene sequence: CDR1 MDHEN, CDR2 SYDVKM. The CDR3 has 14 amino acids. Trimming took 5 bases from V and 6 from J; bases not matched to a gene: 6.

The V and J genes are TRBV7-7 and TRBJ2-5; 7 positions agree with TRBD1. CDR1 and CDR2 (germline): SSHAT, FNYEAQ (reference sequence). V lost 5 bases and J lost 5; bases outside the gene matches: 5. There are 13 residues in the CDR3. The CDR3 sequence is CASSPGGTETQYF. The CDR3 DNA is TGTGCCAGCAGCCCAGGGGGTACGGAGACCCAGTACTTC.

The rearrangement uses TRBV28 and TRBJ1-5; D call uncertain. Per the germline V gene, CDR1 is MDHEN and CDR2 is SYDVKM. The CDR3 is 14 amino acids. Trimming removed 7 bases from V and 3 bases from J, with 13 bases in between. Here the CDR3 DNA reads TGTGCCAGCATCTCCTGGAGGGACAATCAGCCCCAGCATTTT. Its protein product is CASISWRDNQPQHF.

This rearrangement joins TRBV28 to TRBJ2-3, with TRBD2 as a possible D gene (7 bases). V was pared by 5 bases and J by 6 bases, with 21 bases between. This CDR3 spans 16 amino acids. From germline, CDR1 is MDHEN and CDR2 SYDVKM. CDR3 protein: CASSAVGGVPVDTQYF. As DNA, the CDR3 is TGTGCCAGCAGTGCCGTAGGGGGGGTTCCTGTGGATACGCAGTATTTT.

V and J are TRBV15 and TRBJ2-3; TRBD2 agrees at 8 bases. V lost 8 bases, J lost 1 base, and 8 bases stayed unmatched. CDR3 length equals 15 residues. Per the germline V gene, CDR1 is LNHNV and CDR2 is YYDKDF (reference sequence). The CDR3 loop reads CATLRGGGGTDTQYF. In DNA, the CDR3 is TGTGCCACCCTTCGGGGGGGCGGGGGCACAGATACGCAGTATTTT.

The chain employs TRBV12-1 and TRBJ1-4; TRBD1 reflects the table's D call only, with no check against the DNA. TRBV12-1 corresponds to a pseudogene. This CDR3 is 16 amino acids long. CDR3 in DNA: TGTGCCAGCAGCTCACTGTGGGGACAGGGCTTTGAAAAACTGTTTTTT. Translated: CASSSLWGQGFEKLFF.

This clone was seen a single time. V and J are TRBV19 and TRBJ1-1, with 10 positions matching TRBD1. V dropped 6 bases and J dropped 1; count of bases not matched to a gene: 8. Per the germline V gene, CDR1 is LNHDA and CDR2 is SQIVND (reference sequence). CDR3 length: 16 residues. Here the CDR3 reads CASSNRQGASNTEAFF. The CDR3 DNA is TGTGCCAGTAGCAACCGACAGGGGGCGTCGAACACTGAAGCTTTCTTT.

This chain connects TRBV30 to TRBJ1-6, with D tentatively TRBD1 (5 bases). The CDR3 spans 13 residues. The V gene lost 1 base and the J gene lost 10 bases, with 11 bases spanning the gap. The germline V gene encodes CDR1 GTSNPN and CDR2 SVGIG (reference sequence). The CDR3 DNA sequence: TGTGCCTGGAGTGGAAGGGGCCGGTCACCCCTCCACTTT. The encoded protein is CAWSGRGRSPLHF.

The chain employs TRBV6-5 and TRBJ1-2; 10 nucleotides line up with TRBD1. This CDR3 contains 16 residues. Germline CDR1 MNHEY, CDR2 SVGAGI. V shed 3 bases, J shed 3 bases, and the junction held 7 bases outside the gene matches. This CDR3 is CASSYDKGQGHYGYTF. The CDR3 DNA is TGTGCCAGCAGTTATGATAAGGGACAGGGGCACTATGGCTACACCTTC.

This clone was detected only once. The CDR3 here is CASSLATGGAYGELFF. The CDR3 nucleotides read TGTGCCAGCAGCTTAGCGACAGGGGGCGCATACGGGGAGCTGTTTTTT. The chain is built from TRBV7-2 and TRBJ2-2; 10 bases fit TRBD1. The V and J ends lost 0 bases and 7 bases, in that order; junction bases with no gene match: 5. Germline V gives CDR1 SGHTA, CDR2 FQGNSA. CDR3 size: 16 residues.

The chain combines TRBV5-6 with TRBJ2-7; no clear D. Per germline, CDR1 SGHDT and CDR2 YYEEEE. The CDR3 sequence is 14 residues long. The V gene lost 0 bases and the J gene lost 3 bases, with 10 bases spanning the gap. CDR3 sequence (DNA): TGTGCCAGCAGCTTGGAGGTGGGCAGCTACGAGCAGTACTTC. The encoded protein is CASSLEVGSYEQYF.

The chain carries TRBV15 and TRBJ2-5; weak D call: TRBD2 (7 bases). Germline CDR1 is LNHNV and CDR2 is YYDKDF (reference sequence). CDR3 length: 18 residues. Trimming left V 0 bases short and J 3 bases short, with 20 bases between. As DNA, the CDR3 is TGTGCCACCAGCAGAGATTCGGTGGCGGGGGCCGTGAAAGAGACCCAGTACTTC. This sequence encodes CATSRDSVAGAVKETQYF.